This entry lists 20 T cell receptor beta chains sequenced from one sample in a study of shared clonotypes between healthy human individuals. Generated by immunoSEQ multiplex PCR, the TCRdb table keeps only in-frame clones and is missing some. The data show some 550,000 clones, around 97% seen once. The sample was naive CD4+ T cells sorted from blood. Subset noted: CD45RA+ positively selected. The source of these receptors is a woman in her 30s in good health.

This chain connects TRBV5-7 to TRBJ2-7; D is perhaps TRBD2 (5 bases). TRBV5-7 is assigned to the ORF class and has an uncertain function. Deletions cut 2 bases from V and 6 bases from J, with 18 bases between. The CDR3 extends over 15 amino acids. CDR3 amino acids: CASSLAGRVFGEQYF. The CDR3 nucleotides read TGTGCCAGCAGCTTAGCCGGGCGGGTGTTCGGCGAGCAGTACTTC.

V is TRBV4-1 and J is TRBJ1-1; 10 nucleotides line up with TRBD1. The V gene end was trimmed by 0 bases and the J gene end by 5 bases; junction bases not matched to a gene: 12. Germline CDR1 and CDR2: MGHRA and YSYEKL. The CDR3 sequence is 18 residues long. The chain's CDR3 is CASSQERQGAFRETEAFF. For the CDR3, the DNA is TGCGCCAGCAGCCAAGAACGACAGGGGGCCTTCCGGGAGACTGAAGCTTTCTTT.

The chain carries TRBV5-1 and TRBJ1-1; 7 bases agree with TRBD1. Germline assignment: CDR1 SGHRS and CDR2 YFSETQ. J was trimmed by 3 bases and V by 1 base; bases with no gene match: 12. This CDR3 comprises 17 residues. The CDR3 loop reads CASSLLGGGALYTEAFF. DNA for the CDR3: TGCGCCAGCAGCTTGCTGGGAGGGGGCGCTTTGTACACTGAAGCTTTCTTT. Full variable domain (rest looked up from reference TRBV5-1 and TRBJ1-1): KAGVTQTPRYLIKTRGQQVTLSCSPISGHRSVSWYQQTPGQGLQFLFEYFSETQRNKGNFPGRFSGRQFSNSRSEMNVSTLELGDSALYLCASSLLGGGALYTEAFFGQGTRLTVV.

The chain carries TRBV19 and TRBJ2-1; 11 bases map to TRBD2. This CDR3 contains 14 residues. Unmatched junction bases numbered 10, after V lost 11 bases and J lost 7 bases. Germline lookup yields CDR1 LNHDA and CDR2 SQIVND (reference sequence). The CDR3 reads CAGGPSGRFNEQFF. CDR3 bases: TGTGCCGGGGGGCCTAGCGGGAGGTTTAATGAGCAGTTCTTC.

The chain combines TRBV5-1 with TRBJ1-5; 7 bases line up with TRBD1. After removal of 0 bases from V and 5 bases from J, the junction contained 5 bases not matched to a gene. Germline V gene data show CDR1 as SGHRS and CDR2 as YFSETQ. The CDR3 totals 15 residues. Here the CDR3 DNA reads TGCGCCAGCAGCTTGGCCAGACAGGGAGATCAGCCCCAGCATTTT. Protein: CASSLARQGDQPQHF.

The chain combines TRBV27 with TRBJ2-1, with D possibly matching TRBD2 (5 bases). The CDR3 is 14 residues long. The germline V and J ends were trimmed by 2 bases and 7 bases, with 12 bases remaining between them. Germline-derived CDR1 and CDR2 are MNHEY and SMNVEV (reference sequence). The CDR3 DNA reads as TGTGCCAGCAGTTTAGATGCCAGGAGGAATGAGCAGTTCTTC. It yields the protein CASSLDARRNEQFF.

The rearrangement uses TRBV19 and TRBJ1-3, with D unclear. The CDR3 has 12 amino acids. The V gene lost 9 bases and the J gene lost 2 bases, with 8 bases spanning the gap. Germline CDR1 reads LNHDA; CDR2 reads SQIVND (reference sequence). CDR3 in amino acids: CASHQTGNTIYF. CDR3 DNA sequence: TGTGCCAGCCATCAAACTGGAAACACCATATATTTT.

This clone was seen once. The rearrangement joins TRBV29-1 to TRBJ2-3, with D possibly being TRBD2 (6 bases). Germline V CDR1 and CDR2: SQVTM, ANQGSEA. The CDR3 extends over 15 amino acids. V was cut by 7 bases and J by 4 bases, with 21 bases left in between. CDR3 sequence: CSGEGPGSLPDTQYF. As DNA, the CDR3 is TGCAGCGGTGAGGGTCCCGGGAGCCTGCCAGATACGCAGTATTTT.

The chain carries TRBV4-1 and TRBJ2-2; 8 bases line up with TRBD2. Germline values: CDR1 MGHRA, CDR2 YSYEKL. The CDR3 spans 19 residues. The V and J ends lost 1 base and 6 bases, in that order; junction bases with no gene match: 16. The CDR3 DNA follows: TGCGCCAGCAGCCAAGGTCTAGTTCGGGACGGGAGGGCCCCCGGGGAGCTGTTTTTT. Its translation is CASSQGLVRDGRAPGELFF.

The rearrangement uses TRBV19 and TRBJ1-1; 9 bases fit TRBD1. There are 15 residues in the CDR3. Germline-derived CDR1 and CDR2 are LNHDA and SQIVND (reference sequence). V shed 1 base and J 7 bases; nucleotides not matched to a gene: 7. CDR3 loop: CASSIGGTGYFEAFF. The CDR3 DNA reads TGTGCCAGTAGTATAGGAGGGACAGGGTATTTTGAAGCTTTCTTT.

J is TRBJ2-2 and V is TRBV5-1; 9 bases fit TRBD2. Trimming removed 0 bases from V and 4 bases from J; junction bases left unmatched: 7. From germline, CDR1 is SGHRS and CDR2 YFSETQ. CDR3 length: 17 amino acids. CDR3 region: CASSLDLAGVTTGELFF. The CDR3 DNA reads TGCGCCAGCAGCTTGGATTTAGCGGGAGTCACCACCGGGGAGCTGTTTTTT. Variable domain in full (rest from reference TRBV5-1 and TRBJ2-2): KAGVTQTPRYLIKTRGQQVTLSCSPISGHRSVSWYQQTPGQGLQFLFEYFSETQRNKGNFPGRFSGRQFSNSRSEMNVSTLELGDSALYLCASSLDLAGVTTGELFFGEGSRLTVL.

The chain couples TRBV28 to TRBJ2-7; 7 nucleotides align to TRBD2. V lost 5 bases and J lost 7; bases outside the gene matches: 8. CDR3 size: 13 residues. The germline gives CDR1 MDHEN, CDR2 SYDVKM. Written as DNA, the CDR3 is TGTGCCAGCAGTATCTCCGGGAGGCGGGAGCAGTACTTC. It yields the protein CASSISGRREQYF.

J is TRBJ2-7 and V is TRBV7-8, with D possibly TRBD1 on 6 matching bases. With 4 bases removed from V and 0 bases from J, the gap between germline ends came to 10 bases. CDR1 is SGHVS and CDR2 is FQNEAQ in the germline V gene. CDR3 size: 14 residues. The DNA of the CDR3 is TGTGCCAGCAGCTCCAACAGGGTCTCCTACGAGCAGTACTTC. This sequence encodes CASSSNRVSYEQYF.

The V gene is TRBV27, the J gene TRBJ1-2; D remains unclear. The CDR3 is 13 residues long. Trimming removed 4 bases from V and 6 bases from J, with 12 bases in between. CDR1 and CDR2 (germline): MNHEY, SMNVEV (reference sequence). The CDR3 region is CASSWRFGDGYTF. In DNA, the CDR3 is TGTGCCAGCAGTTGGCGATTCGGGGATGGCTACACCTTC.

The rearrangement joins TRBV11-2 to TRBJ1-1, with 7 bases lining up with TRBD1. There are 14 residues in the CDR3. Germline CDR1 reads SGHAT; CDR2 reads FQNNGV. V gave up 5 bases and J gave up 6 bases; unmatched junction bases: 9. CDR3 sequence (DNA): TGTGCCAGCAGCAGGGGACAGACGACCCCTGAAGCTTTCTTT. Encoded protein: CASSRGQTTPEAFF.

Regarding this clone: Other nucleotide sequences in the sample specify the same CDR3. This rearrangement joins TRBV2 to TRBJ1-2, with D perhaps TRBD1 (5 bases). Germline V gives CDR1 SNHLY, CDR2 FYNNEI. This CDR3 spans 12 amino acids. V was cut by 1 base and J by 5 bases, with 5 bases left in between. The CDR3 protein is CASSEEGYGYTF. The CDR3 DNA sequence: TGTGCCAGCAGTGAAGAGGGGTATGGCTACACCTTC.

The V gene is TRBV19, the J gene TRBJ1-2, with D possibly TRBD1 on 6 matching bases. CDR3 length: 13 residues. CDR1 and CDR2 (germline): LNHDA, SQIVND (reference sequence). V was pared by 7 bases and J by 5 bases, with 14 bases between. The chain's CDR3 is CASIGQTEYGYTF. As DNA, the CDR3 is TGTGCCAGTATAGGACAGACGGAGTATGGCTACACCTTC.

The chain couples TRBV30 to TRBJ1-3, with TRBD1 matching 8 bases. The germline V gene encodes CDR1 GTSNPN and CDR2 SVGIG (reference sequence). V lost 5 bases and J lost 7; bases outside the gene matches: 10. The CDR3 loop spans 14 amino acids. For the CDR3, the DNA is TGTGCCTGGGCCGTGGGACAGGTCGGTAACACCATATATTTT. Protein sequence: CAWAVGQVGNTIYF.

This clone turned up a few times. The identical CDR3 is also encoded by other nucleotide sequences in the sample. V is TRBV28 and J is TRBJ2-5, with D uncertain. Germline loops: CDR1 MDHEN, CDR2 SYDVKM. V lost 2 bases and J 3 bases, leaving 1 base between the germline ends. The CDR3 covers 11 residues. The CDR3 coding sequence is TGTGCCAGCAGTTTAGAAGAGACCCAGTACTTC. Translated, it gives CASSLEETQYF. The whole variable domain, filled in from reference TRBV28 and TRBJ2-5, reads DVKVTQSSRYLVKRTGEKVFLECVQDMDHENMFWYRQDPGLGLRLIYFSYDVKMKEKGDIPEGYSVSREKKERFSLILESASTNQTSMYLCASSLEETQYFGPGTRLLVL.

The chain recombines TRBV2 with TRBJ2-7; a possible D gene is TRBD2 (5 bases). The ends were cut back, 8 bases at V and 2 bases at J, with 10 bases in the middle. This CDR3 has 12 residues. Germline V CDR1 and CDR2: SNHLY, FYNNEI. CDR3 nucleotides: TGTGCCAGCCAACTAGAACCCTACGAGCAGTACTTC. Protein product: CASQLEPYEQYF.